This T cell receptor (beta chain) was captured in a study of radiotherapy plus CTLA-4 blockade in lung cancer. Study findings and constraints: In blood, after radiotherapy plus ipilimumab, tumor-derived TCR clones expanded.

With respect to this clone: Antigen unknown.

The germline V and J ends were trimmed by 6 bases and 7 bases, with 17 bases remaining between them. CDR3 size: 14 residues. Germline V gene data show CDR1 as MNHNY and CDR2 as SVGAGI (reference sequence). Using immunoSEQ multiplex PCR, the repertoire was profiled, and TCRdb retains in-frame clones only, with some absent. The sample yields some 43,000 clones, approximately 78% seen once. The origin of this receptor is a human donor with non-small cell lung cancer who had stable disease on radiotherapy plus ipilimumab. The chain employs TRBV6-6 and TRBJ2-3; D is ambiguous. The material sequenced was peripheral blood, taken from a patient treated with radiotherapy plus ipilimumab. As DNA, the CDR3 is TGTGCCAGCAGGACGGATACCGAGGATTATACGCAGTATTTT. Its translation: CASRTDTEDYTQYF.